The 11 T cell receptor beta chains reported below all come from one sample, sequenced in a study of breast tumors, draining lymph nodes, adjacent tissues. From the multiplex PCR reads, TCRdb called clonotypes with MiXCR, one entry per CDR3 protein. The top ten clones hold 3% to 4% of a sample with approximately 230,000 distinct CDR3 sequences, under 40% of them seen once. Axillary draining lymph nodes of breast cancer patients supplied the node samples. The sequenced sample consisted of axillary lymph node tissue. The receptor set was obtained from a female donor with breast cancer. Some clones in this sample may be carry-over from other donors' samples.

This chain joins TRBV11-2 and TRBJ2-7, with TRBD2 matching over 12 bases. CDR3 length: 15 residues. The junction had 6 bases not matched to a gene; V was cut back by 5 bases and J by 4 bases. Germline loops: CDR1 SGHAT, CDR2 FQNNGV. The CDR3 DNA follows: TGTGCCAGCAGCCTCCCTGGACTAGCGGGGTACGAGCAGTACTTC. Translating gives CASSLPGLAGYEQYF.

The rearrangement joins TRBV2 to TRBJ2-7; the D gene is possibly TRBD2 (6 bases). Per the germline V gene, CDR1 is SNHLY and CDR2 is FYNNEI. This CDR3 comprises 15 residues. Deletions cut 3 bases from V and 7 bases from J, with 19 bases between. For the CDR3, the DNA is TGTGCCAGCAGTGATTATAGCGGACGAGGATGGGAGCAGTACTTC. Translating gives CASSDYSGRGWEQYF.

This clonotype was seen ten or more times. The chain carries TRBV7-9 and TRBJ2-3; 7 nucleotides align to TRBD1. The CDR3 contains 12 residues. The J segment lost 6 bases and the V segment lost 3 bases, leaving 0 bases of the junction unmatched. CDR1 is SEHNR, CDR2 FQNEAQ, per germline (reference sequence). CDR3 DNA sequence: TGTGCCAGCAGCTTCAGGGGGGATACGCAGTATTTT. This encodes CASSFRGDTQYF.

There are many counts of this clonotype. V and J are TRBV7-2 and TRBJ2-7; 12 bases match TRBD2. The germline gives CDR1 SGHTA, CDR2 FQGNSA. The CDR3 spans 15 residues. The V gene end was trimmed by 1 base and the J gene end by 4 bases; junction bases not matched to a gene: 2. CDR3 residues: CASSLVGTSGYEQYF. For the CDR3, the DNA is TGTGCCAGCAGCTTAGTAGGGACTAGCGGGTACGAGCAGTACTTC.

This clonotype was detected many times. The V gene is TRBV9, the J gene TRBJ1-4, with 9 bases fitting TRBD1. Germline values: CDR1 SGDLS, CDR2 YYNGEE. After removal of 2 bases from V and 6 bases from J, the junction contained 5 bases not matched to a gene. This CDR3 has 15 amino acids. In DNA form, the CDR3 reads TGTGCCAGCAGCGTTAACAGGGGGCCGGATGAAAAACTGTTTTTT. Its protein product is CASSVNRGPDEKLFF.

This clonotype has ten or more counts. J is TRBJ1-6 and V is TRBV18, with D possibly TRBD1 on 6 matching bases. V was pared by 3 bases and J by 4 bases, with 10 bases between. Germline assignment: CDR1 KGHSH and CDR2 LQKENI. This CDR3 is 15 amino acids long. The CDR3: CASSPNRGYNSPLHF. The DNA for the CDR3 is TGTGCCAGCTCACCTAATAGGGGGTATAATTCACCCCTCCACTTT.

The J gene is TRBJ1-5, the V gene TRBV6-2 or TRBV6-3; D gene ambiguous. V shed 10 bases and J shed 4 bases, with 14 bases lying between them. Germline CDR1 and CDR2: MNHEY and SVGEGT. CDR3 length: 13 residues. CDR3 sequence: CATHPHGNQPQHF. Here the CDR3 DNA reads TGTGCCACCCATCCCCATGGGAATCAGCCCCAGCATTTT.

This clonotype came up many times. The genes are TRBV6-6 and TRBJ1-2, with D perhaps TRBD1 (5 bases). The V and J ends lost 6 bases and 6 bases respectively, with 14 bases between them. This CDR3 comprises 13 residues. From germline, CDR1 is MNHNY and CDR2 SVGAGI (reference sequence). The chain's CDR3 is CASRRQFGDGYTF. The CDR3 nucleotides read TGTGCCAGCAGGCGACAGTTTGGGGATGGCTACACCTTC.

A word on this clonotype: This sequence may be a read error, since a much larger clone differs from it by one base. The V call is TRBV5-6, the J call TRBJ1-2; D might be TRBD1 (5 bases). From germline, CDR1 is SGHDT and CDR2 YYEEEE. This CDR3 comprises 13 residues. Between the trimmed V and J ends, which lost 3 bases and 6 bases, there was a span of 12 bases. DNA for the CDR3: TGTGCCAGCAGCTCCCCAGGGACGGATGGCTACACCTTC. As protein: CASSSPGTDGYTF. Based on the CDR3 plus reference TRBV5-6 and TRBJ1-2, the full variable domain is DAGVTQSPTHLIKTRGQQVTLRCSPKSGHDTVSWYQQALGQGPQFIFQYYEEEERQRGNFPDRFSGHQFPNYSSELNVNALLLGDSALYLCASSSPGTDGYTFGSGTRLTVV.

This clonotype occurred a few times. This may come from a read error, since a much larger clone is one base off. The rearrangement joins TRBV7-8 to TRBJ2-7; 11 nucleotides align to TRBD2. This CDR3 spans 16 amino acids. The V gene end was trimmed by 5 bases and the J gene end by 4 bases; junction bases not matched to a gene: 10. Germline V gives CDR1 SGHVS, CDR2 FQNEAQ. The CDR3 sequence: CASSPQGLAGIYEQYF. As DNA, the CDR3 is TGTGCCAGCAGCCCACAAGGACTAGCGGGTATTTACGAGCAGTACTTC.

This clonotype came up many times. This chain uses TRBV20-1 with TRBJ2-1, with TRBD2 matching over 10 bases. Germline loops: CDR1 DFQATT, CDR2 SNEGSKA (reference sequence). This CDR3 comprises 14 residues. V was clipped by 3 bases and J by 10 bases; unmatched bases: 9. CDR3 sequence: CSASPSGGGAEQFF. CDR3 bases: TGCAGTGCTAGCCCTAGCGGGGGTGGGGCGGAGCAGTTCTTC.